The present TCR beta chain was sequenced within a study of blood T cell repertoires in COVID-19. Across the whole study: Samples of COVID-19 (acute and convalescent) were obtained from the United States, Italy and Spain. From T cells, B-cell-depleted T cells, or PBMCs came the material, which was cDNA or gDNA.

In the authors' workflow: Reference gene primer amplification yielded estimated nucleated cell counts. TCRdb's copy holds only in-frame clones and misses some; the assay was immunoSEQ multiplex PCR. V and J calls and clone size follow that table, whereas D and trimming were derived from the DNA. The sample lists 400,000 to 500,000 clones, 75% to 90% occurring once. Trimming cost V 6 bases and J 4 bases, with 18 bases left between them. The CDR3 sequence is 15 residues long. CDR1 SGHAT and CDR2 FQNNGV come from the germline V gene. This clone was seen only once. The receptor comes from a woman younger than 45 with active or convalescent COVID-19. Material for sequencing was peripheral blood. The chain combines TRBV11-2 with TRBJ2-5; a weak D match, TRBD2 (6 bases). As DNA, the CDR3 is TGTGCCAGCAGGGGACTGAATACGGAGGGAGAGACCCAGTACTTC. Protein: CASRGLNTEGETQYF.